This TCR beta chain was sequenced for a study of Ad26.COV2.S vaccination and SARS-CoV-2 variants. Only in-frame clones appear in the TCRdb table, and some are missing; sequencing was by immunoSEQ multiplex PCR. The sample includes 350,000 to 450,000 clones, about 92% of them seen just once. Study-level points and caveats: Similar non-spike TCR breadth was observed in recipients of vaccine and of placebo.

Comment on this clone: The antigen is unknown. Mismatch with germline at one junction end may stem from a read error.

The germline V gene encodes CDR1 KGHSH and CDR2 LQKENI. The CDR3 totals 19 residues. The origin of this receptor is a human donor who had recovered from COVID-19. The V and J genes are TRBV18 and TRBJ2-5, with 8 bases aligning to TRBD1. The sample consisted of peripheral blood, taken after recovery from COVID-19. The DNA for the CDR3 is TGTGCCAGCTCACCGGGGACAGGACTATTGATTAGCAACCAGGAGACCCAGTACTTC. Translation gives CASSPGTGLLISNQETQYF.